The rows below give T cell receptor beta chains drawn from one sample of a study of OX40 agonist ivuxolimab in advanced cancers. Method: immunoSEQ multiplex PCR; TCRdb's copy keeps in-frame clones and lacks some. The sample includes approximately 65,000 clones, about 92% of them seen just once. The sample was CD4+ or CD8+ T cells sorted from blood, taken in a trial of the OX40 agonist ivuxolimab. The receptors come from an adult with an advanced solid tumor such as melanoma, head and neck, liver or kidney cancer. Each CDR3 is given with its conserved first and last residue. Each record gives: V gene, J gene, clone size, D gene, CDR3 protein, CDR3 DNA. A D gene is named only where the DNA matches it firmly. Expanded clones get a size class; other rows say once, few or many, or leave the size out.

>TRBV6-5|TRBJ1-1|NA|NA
CASKVPASTEAFF
TGTGCCAGCAAAGTGCCAGCATCAACTGAAGCTTTCTTT
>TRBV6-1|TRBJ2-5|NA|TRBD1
CASSGTGTGGETQYF
TGTGCCAGCAGTGGAACCGGGACAGGGGGAGAGACCCAGTACTTC
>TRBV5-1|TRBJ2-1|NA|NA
CASSLKVNEQFF
TGCGCCAGCAGCTTGAAGGTTAATGAGCAGTTCTTC
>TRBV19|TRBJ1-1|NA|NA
CASSEGQRVMNTEAFF
TGTGCCAGTAGTGAAGGACAGAGAGTAATGAACACTGAAGCTTTCTTT
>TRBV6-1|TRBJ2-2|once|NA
CASSGTSTSTYPGELFF
TGTGCCAGCAGTGGAACTAGCACCTCGACCTACCCCGGGGAGCTGTTTTTT
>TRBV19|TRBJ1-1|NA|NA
CASSISRATEAFF
TGTGCCAGTAGTATAAGCAGGGCCACTGAAGCTTTCTTT
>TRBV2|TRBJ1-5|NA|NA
CASSERASGPGGNQPQHF
TGTGCCAGCAGTGAAAGGGCATCGGGGCCAGGTGGCAATCAGCCCCAGCATTTT
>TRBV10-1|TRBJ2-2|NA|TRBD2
CASSASGDNTGELFF
TGCGCCAGCAGTGCTAGCGGGGATAACACCGGGGAGCTGTTTTTT
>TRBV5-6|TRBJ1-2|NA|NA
CASSHADRPNYGYTF
TGTGCCAGCAGCCATGCTGACAGGCCCAACTATGGCTACACCTTC
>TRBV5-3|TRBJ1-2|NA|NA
CASNVGGEYGYTF
TGTGCCAGCAATGTGGGCGGCGAATATGGCTACACCTTC
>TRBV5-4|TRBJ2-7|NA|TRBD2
CASSPAGTSGKYEQYF
TGTGCCAGCAGCCCTGCCGGGACTAGCGGGAAGTACGAGCAGTACTTC
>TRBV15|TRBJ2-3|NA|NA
CATSRTQTGVSPDTQYF
TGTGCCACCAGCAGAACCCAGACGGGGGTTAGCCCAGATACGCAGTATTTT
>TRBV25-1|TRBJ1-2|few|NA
CASSEEDYGYTF
TGTGCCAGCAGTGAAGAGGATTATGGCTACACCTTC
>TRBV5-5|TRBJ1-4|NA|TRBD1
CASSSIPGQGNEKLFF
TGTGCCAGCAGCTCAATTCCGGGACAGGGGAATGAAAAACTGTTTTTT
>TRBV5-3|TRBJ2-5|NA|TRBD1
CASSLRQGIQETQYF
TGTGCCAGCAGCTTGAGACAGGGGATCCAAGAGACCCAGTACTTC
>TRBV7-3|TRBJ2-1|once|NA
CASSLTRDNNEQFF
TGTGCCAGCAGCTTAACCCGAGACAACAATGAGCAGTTCTTC
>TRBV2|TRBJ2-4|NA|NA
CASSTTANIQYF
TGTGCCAGCAGCACAACAGCAAACATTCAGTACTTC
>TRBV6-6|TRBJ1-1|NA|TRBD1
CASSGTGTGLTEAFF
TGTGCCAGCAGTGGTACCGGGACAGGGTTGACTGAAGCTTTCTTT
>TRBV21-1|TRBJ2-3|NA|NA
CASSLPEGTDTQYF
TGTGCCAGCAGCCTCCCCGAGGGGACAGATACGCAGTATTTT
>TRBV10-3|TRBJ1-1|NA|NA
CAIMGPQDTEAFF
TGTGCCATCATGGGCCCCCAGGACACTGAAGCTTTCTTT
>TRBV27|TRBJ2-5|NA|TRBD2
CASSSPGLAGGGQETQYF
TGTGCCAGCAGTTCGCCTGGACTAGCGGGGGGGGGCCAAGAGACCCAGTACTTC
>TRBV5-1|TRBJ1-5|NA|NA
CASSVDSVSSQPQHF
TGCGCCAGCAGCGTGGACAGCGTTTCAAGTCAGCCCCAGCATTTT
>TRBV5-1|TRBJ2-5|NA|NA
CASSSGTQETQYF
TGCGCCAGCAGCTCCGGGACCCAAGAGACCCAGTACTTC
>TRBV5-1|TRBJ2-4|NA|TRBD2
CASSLAPGGNIQYF
TGCGCCAGCAGCTTGGCCCCGGGAGGGAACATTCAGTACTTC
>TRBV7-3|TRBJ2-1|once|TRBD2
CASSPSGGAYNEQFF
TGTGCCAGCAGCCCCAGCGGGGGGGCCTACAATGAGCAGTTCTTC
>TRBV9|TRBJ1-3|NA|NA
CASSVADLDSGNTIYF
TGTGCCAGCAGCGTAGCGGACCTAGACTCTGGAAACACCATATATTTT
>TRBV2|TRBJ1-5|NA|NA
CASQTGVQAPQHF
TGTGCCAGTCAAACAGGTGTCCAGGCGCCCCAGCATTTT
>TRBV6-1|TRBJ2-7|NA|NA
CASINTGRNEQYF
TGTGCCAGCATTAATACAGGGCGAAACGAGCAGTACTTC
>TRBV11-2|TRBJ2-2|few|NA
CASSLDRNRANTGELFF
TGTGCCAGCAGCTTAGATCGAAACAGGGCGAACACCGGGGAGCTGTTTTTT
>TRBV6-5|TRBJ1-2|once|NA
CASSYSKGFGYTF
TGTGCCAGCAGTTACTCGAAAGGGTTCGGCTACACCTTC
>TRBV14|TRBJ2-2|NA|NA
CASSAGTPNTGELFF
TGTGCCAGCAGCGCCGGGACTCCGAACACCGGGGAGCTGTTTTTT
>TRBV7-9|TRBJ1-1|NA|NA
CASSLVGRVGGTEAFF
TGTGCCAGCAGCTTAGTGGGAAGGGTAGGGGGCACTGAAGCTTTCTTT
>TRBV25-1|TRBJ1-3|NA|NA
CASTSHREGNTIYF
TGTGCCAGCACATCCCACAGGGAAGGAAACACCATATATTTT
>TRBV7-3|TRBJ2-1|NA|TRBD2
CASSPPGLQNEQFF
TGTGCCAGCAGCCCCCCGGGACTACAAAATGAGCAGTTCTTC
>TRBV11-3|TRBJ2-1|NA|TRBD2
CASSEGLAGGNEQFF
TGTGCCAGCAGCGAGGGACTAGCGGGAGGCAATGAGCAGTTCTTC
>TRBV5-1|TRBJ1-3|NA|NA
CASSLQPSGNTIYF
TGCGCCAGCAGCTTGCAACCATCTGGAAACACCATATATTTT
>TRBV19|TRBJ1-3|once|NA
CASSPFGDRRNTIYF
TGTGCCAGTAGTCCCTTCGGAGACAGACGAAACACCATATATTTT
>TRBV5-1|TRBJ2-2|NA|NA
CASSLQVANTGELFF
TGCGCCAGCAGCTTGCAGGTCGCGAACACCGGGGAGCTGTTTTTT
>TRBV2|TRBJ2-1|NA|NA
CASSGYNEQFF
TGTGCCAGCAGTGGATACAATGAGCAGTTCTTC
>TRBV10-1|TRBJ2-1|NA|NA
CASSETGSGYNEQFF
TGCGCCAGCAGTGAAACCGGGAGTGGGTACAATGAGCAGTTCTTC
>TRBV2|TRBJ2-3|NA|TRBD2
CASSETGTSGPTDTQYF
TGTGCCAGCAGCGAAACCGGGACTAGCGGTCCTACAGATACGCAGTATTTT
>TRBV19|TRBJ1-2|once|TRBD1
CASSPLPLTGQGWEYGYTF
TGTGCCAGTAGTCCACTCCCCCTAACCGGACAGGGTTGGGAGTATGGCTACACCTTC
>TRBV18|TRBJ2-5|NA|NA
CASSPPGTQETQYF
TGTGCCAGCTCACCTCCCGGGACCCAAGAGACCCAGTACTTC
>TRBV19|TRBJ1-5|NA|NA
CASSPWTETGSRYSNQPQHF
TGTGCCAGTAGTCCCTGGACAGAGACGGGGAGCCGATATAGCAATCAGCCCCAGCATTTT
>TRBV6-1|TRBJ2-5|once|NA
CASSYGETQYF
TGTGCCAGCAGTTACGGGGAGACCCAGTACTTC
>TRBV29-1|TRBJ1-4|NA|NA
CSVGVRGARSEKLFF
TGCAGCGTTGGGGTAAGGGGGGCGAGGAGTGAAAAACTGTTTTTT
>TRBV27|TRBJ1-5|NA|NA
CASSPRGRASFMGQPQHF
TGTGCCAGCAGTCCCCGCGGCAGGGCGTCTTTCATGGGTCAGCCCCAGCATTTT
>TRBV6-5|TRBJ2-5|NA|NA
CASSYSGLWETQYF
TGTGCCAGCAGTTACTCTGGCTTGTGGGAGACCCAGTACTTC
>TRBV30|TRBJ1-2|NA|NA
CAWSVRGANYGYTF
TGTGCCTGGAGTGTACGGGGGGCCAACTATGGCTACACCTTC
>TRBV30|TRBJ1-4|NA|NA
CAWSFRGRSNEKLFF
TGTGCCTGGAGTTTCCGGGGGCGGTCGAATGAAAAACTGTTTTTT
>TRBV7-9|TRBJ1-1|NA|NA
CASSLGEGGNTEAFF
TGTGCCAGCAGCTTAGGGGAAGGTGGGAACACTGAAGCTTTCTTT
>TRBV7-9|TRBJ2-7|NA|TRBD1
CASSPRTGTYEQYF
TGTGCCAGCAGCCCAAGGACAGGGACCTACGAGCAGTACTTC
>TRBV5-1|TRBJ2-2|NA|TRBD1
CASSLGQGAGELFF
TGCGCCAGCAGCTTGGGACAGGGGGCCGGGGAGCTGTTTTTT
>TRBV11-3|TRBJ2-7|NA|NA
CASSLPQEPPYEQYF
TGTGCCAGCAGCCTCCCCCAGGAACCACCTTACGAGCAGTACTTC
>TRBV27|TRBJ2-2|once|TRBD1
CASSLTPEGAELFF
TGTGCCAGCAGTTTAACCCCAGAGGGGGCGGAGCTGTTTTTT